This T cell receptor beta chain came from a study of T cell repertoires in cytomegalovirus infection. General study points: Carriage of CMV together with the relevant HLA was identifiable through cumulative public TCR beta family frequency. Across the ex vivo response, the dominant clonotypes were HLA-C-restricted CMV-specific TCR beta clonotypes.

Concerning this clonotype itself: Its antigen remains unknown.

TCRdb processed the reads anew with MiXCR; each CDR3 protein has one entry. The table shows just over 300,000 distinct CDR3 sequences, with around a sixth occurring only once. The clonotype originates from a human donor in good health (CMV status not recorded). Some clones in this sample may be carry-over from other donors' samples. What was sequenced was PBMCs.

CDR3 nucleotide sequence: TGTGCCAGCAGCCTTGGGACCGCCGATCGTACCGCTTTCTTT. It is translated as CASSLGTADRTAFF. The chain couples TRBV5-4 to TRBJ1-1; possibly TRBD1 for D (5 bases). V was pared by 4 bases and J by 11 bases, with 21 bases between. CDR3 size: 14 residues. Germline loops: CDR1 SGHNT, CDR2 YYREEE (reference sequence).